This TCR beta chain was obtained from a study of T cell responses to AZD1222 COVID-19 vaccine. As for this clone: Its antigen remains unidentified. Other DNA sequences of this sample code for an identical CDR3.

Trimming pared 0 bases from V and 0 bases from J, leaving 6 bases between. Looked up from germline, CDR1 is SGHRS and CDR2 is YFSETQ. The CDR3 length is 15 residues. Produced via immunoSEQ multiplex PCR; TCRdb's table is partial and in-frame only. The sample carries over 90,000 clones, around 90% recorded once. The study's findings and limits: Spike was spanned by vaccine-associated CD4 TCRs, which were dominant at 160-218 and 743-854. Clonal diversity was possibly underestimated; the donors were predominantly white British and more often female. Samples come after the peak T cell response, not at day 14. Rises in breadth and depth of Spike-specific TCRs came after two AZD1222 doses.

The rearrangement joins TRBV5-1 to TRBJ1-4; the D is unclear. The starting material was peripheral blood, obtained on day 0 of AZD1222 vaccination. This receptor was taken from an adult in good health. The CDR3 sequence: CASSLVAATNEKLFF. CDR3 sequence (DNA): TGCGCCAGCAGCTTGGTAGCCGCAACTAATGAAAAACTGTTTTTT.